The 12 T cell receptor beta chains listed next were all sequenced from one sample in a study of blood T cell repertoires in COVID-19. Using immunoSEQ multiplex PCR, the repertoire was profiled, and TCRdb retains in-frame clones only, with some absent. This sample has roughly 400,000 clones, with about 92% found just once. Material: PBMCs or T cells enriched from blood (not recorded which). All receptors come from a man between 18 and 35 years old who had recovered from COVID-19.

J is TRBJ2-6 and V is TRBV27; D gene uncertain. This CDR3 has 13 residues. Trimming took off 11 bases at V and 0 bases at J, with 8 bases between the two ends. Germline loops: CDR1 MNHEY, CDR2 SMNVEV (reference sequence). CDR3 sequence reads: CAGRSSGANVLTF. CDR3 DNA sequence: TGTGCCGGTCGCAGCTCTGGGGCCAACGTCCTGACTTTC.

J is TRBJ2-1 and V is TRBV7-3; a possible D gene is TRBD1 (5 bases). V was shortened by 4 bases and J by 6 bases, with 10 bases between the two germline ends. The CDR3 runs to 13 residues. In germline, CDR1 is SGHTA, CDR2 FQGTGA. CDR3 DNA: TGTGCCAGCAGCTCCTTCCAGGGCAATGAGCAGTTCTTC. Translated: CASSSFQGNEQFF.

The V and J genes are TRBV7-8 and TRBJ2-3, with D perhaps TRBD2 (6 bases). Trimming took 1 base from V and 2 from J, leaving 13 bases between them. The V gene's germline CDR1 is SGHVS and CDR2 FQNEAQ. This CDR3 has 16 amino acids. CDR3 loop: CASSLGAAGYTDTQYF. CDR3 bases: TGTGCCAGCAGCTTAGGGGCGGCGGGATACACAGATACGCAGTATTTT.

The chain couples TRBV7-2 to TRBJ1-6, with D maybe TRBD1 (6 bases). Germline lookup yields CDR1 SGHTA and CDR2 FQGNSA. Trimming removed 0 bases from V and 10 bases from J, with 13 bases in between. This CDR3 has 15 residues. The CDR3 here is CASSLAQGNRSPLHF. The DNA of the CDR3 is TGTGCCAGCAGCTTAGCACAGGGCAACAGGTCACCCCTCCACTTT.

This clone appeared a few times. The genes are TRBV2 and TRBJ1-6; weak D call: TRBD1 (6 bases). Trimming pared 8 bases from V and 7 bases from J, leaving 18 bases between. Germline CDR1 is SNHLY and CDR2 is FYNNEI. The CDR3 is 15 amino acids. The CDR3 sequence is CASRVSGAGNSPLHF. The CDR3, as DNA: TGTGCCAGCCGCGTATCAGGGGCCGGGAATTCACCCCTCCACTTT.

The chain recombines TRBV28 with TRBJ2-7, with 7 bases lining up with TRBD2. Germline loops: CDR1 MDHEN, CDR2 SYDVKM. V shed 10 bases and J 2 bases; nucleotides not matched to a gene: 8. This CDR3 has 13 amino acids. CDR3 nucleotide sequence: TGTGCCACCTCACCGCGGGGGACCTACGAGCAGTACTTC. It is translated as CATSPRGTYEQYF.

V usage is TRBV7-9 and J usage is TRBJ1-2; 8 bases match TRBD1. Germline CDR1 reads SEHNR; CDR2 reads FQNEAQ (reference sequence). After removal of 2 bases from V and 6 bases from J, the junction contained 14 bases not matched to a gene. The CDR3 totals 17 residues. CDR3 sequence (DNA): TGTGCCAGCAGCTTAAGGATATTGGGACAGGCGCTAAATGGCTACACCTTC. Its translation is CASSLRILGQALNGYTF.

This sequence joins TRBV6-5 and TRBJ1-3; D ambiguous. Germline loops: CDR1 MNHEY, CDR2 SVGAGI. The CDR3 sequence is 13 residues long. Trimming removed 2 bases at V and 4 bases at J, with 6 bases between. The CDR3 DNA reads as TGTGCCAGCAGTTACGGCTGGGGAAACACCATATATTTT. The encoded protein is CASSYGWGNTIYF.

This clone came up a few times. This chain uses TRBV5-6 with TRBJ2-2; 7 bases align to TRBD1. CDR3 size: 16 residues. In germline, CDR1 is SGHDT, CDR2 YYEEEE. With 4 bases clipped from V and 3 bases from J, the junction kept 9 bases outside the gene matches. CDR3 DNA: TGTGCCAGCAGCCGCCCCCGGGACAGCCACACCGGGGAGCTGTTTTTT. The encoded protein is CASSRPRDSHTGELFF.

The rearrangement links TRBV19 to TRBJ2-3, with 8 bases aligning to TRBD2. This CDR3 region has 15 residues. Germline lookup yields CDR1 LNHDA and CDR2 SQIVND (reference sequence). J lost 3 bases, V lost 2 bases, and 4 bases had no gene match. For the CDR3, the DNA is TGTGCCAGTAGTATAACGGGAGGGAGAACAGATACGCAGTATTTT. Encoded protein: CASSITGGRTDTQYF.

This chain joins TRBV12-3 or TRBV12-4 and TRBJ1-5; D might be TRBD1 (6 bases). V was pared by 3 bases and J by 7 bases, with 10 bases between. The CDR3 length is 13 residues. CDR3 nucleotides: TGTGCCAGCAGTTTTATACAGGGCCAGCCCCAGCATTTT. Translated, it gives CASSFIQGQPQHF.

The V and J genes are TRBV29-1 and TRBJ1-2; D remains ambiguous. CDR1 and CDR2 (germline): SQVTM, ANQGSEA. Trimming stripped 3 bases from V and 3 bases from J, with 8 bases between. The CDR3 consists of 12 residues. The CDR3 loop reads CSVDDTYYGYTF. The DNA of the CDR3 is TGCAGCGTTGATGACACTTACTATGGCTACACCTTC.